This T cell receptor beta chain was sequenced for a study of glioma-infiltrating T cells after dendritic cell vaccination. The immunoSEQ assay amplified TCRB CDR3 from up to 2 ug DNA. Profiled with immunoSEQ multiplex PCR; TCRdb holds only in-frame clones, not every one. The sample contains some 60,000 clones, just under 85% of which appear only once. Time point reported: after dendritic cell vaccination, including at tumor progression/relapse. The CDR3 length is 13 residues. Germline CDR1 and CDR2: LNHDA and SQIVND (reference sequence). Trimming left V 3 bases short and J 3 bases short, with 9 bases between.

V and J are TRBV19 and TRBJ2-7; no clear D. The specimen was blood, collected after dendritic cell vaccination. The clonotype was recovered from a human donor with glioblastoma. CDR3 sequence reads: CASSITSSYEQYF. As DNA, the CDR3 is TGTGCCAGTAGTATTACGTCCAGCTACGAGCAGTACTTC.